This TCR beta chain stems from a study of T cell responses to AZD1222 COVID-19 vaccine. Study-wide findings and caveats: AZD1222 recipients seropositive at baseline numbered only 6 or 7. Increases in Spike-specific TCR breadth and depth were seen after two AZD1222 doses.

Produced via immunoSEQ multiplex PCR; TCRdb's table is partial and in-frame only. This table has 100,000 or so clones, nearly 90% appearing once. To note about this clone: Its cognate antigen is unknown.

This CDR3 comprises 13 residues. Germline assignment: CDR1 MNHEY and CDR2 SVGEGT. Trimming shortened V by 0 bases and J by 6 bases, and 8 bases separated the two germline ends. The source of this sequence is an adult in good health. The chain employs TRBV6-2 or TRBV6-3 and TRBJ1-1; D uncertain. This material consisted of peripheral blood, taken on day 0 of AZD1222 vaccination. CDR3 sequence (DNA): TGTGCCAGCAGTTACTCCCCCAAGGCTGAAGCTTTCTTT. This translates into CASSYSPKAEAFF.